This TCR beta chain is from a study of a mutant IDH1 vaccine in newly diagnosed glioma. Time point in this sample: week 23, last vaccination. With topical imiquimod, each dose of the vaccine consisted of 300 ug of mutant IDH1 20-mer peptide. The CDR3 consists of 15 residues. V was cut by 2 bases and J by 2 bases, with 13 bases left in between. Germline CDR1 is LGHNA and CDR2 is YNFKEQ. Generated by immunoSEQ multiplex PCR, the TCRdb table keeps only in-frame clones and is missing some. The sample contains roughly 43,000 clones, about four fifths of which appear only once. This clone occurred once. Antigen specificity is unknown.

This TCR came from a woman younger than 35 with glioma. Some clones in this sample may be carry-over from other donors' samples. The sequencing here drew on PBMCs, taken from a glioma patient whose treatment included an IDH1 peptide vaccine. The rearrangement joins TRBV4-2 to TRBJ2-7; D call uncertain. CDR3 region: CASSQIRHWPYEQYF. DNA of the CDR3: TGTGCCAGCAGCCAAATCCGTCACTGGCCCTACGAGCAGTACTTC.